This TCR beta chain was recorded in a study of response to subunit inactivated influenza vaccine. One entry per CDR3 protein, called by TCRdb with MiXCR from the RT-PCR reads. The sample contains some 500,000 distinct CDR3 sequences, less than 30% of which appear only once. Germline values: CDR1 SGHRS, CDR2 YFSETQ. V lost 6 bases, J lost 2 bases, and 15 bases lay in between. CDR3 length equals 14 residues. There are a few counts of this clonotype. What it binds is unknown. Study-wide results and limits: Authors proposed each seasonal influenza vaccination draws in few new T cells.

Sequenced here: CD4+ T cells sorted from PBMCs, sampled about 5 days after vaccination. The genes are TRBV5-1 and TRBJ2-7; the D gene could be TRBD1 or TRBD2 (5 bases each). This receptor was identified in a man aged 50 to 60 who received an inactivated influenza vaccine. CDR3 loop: CASTPGREPYEQYF. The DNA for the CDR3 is TGCGCCAGCACCCCGGGACGGGAACCCTACGAGCAGTACTTC.